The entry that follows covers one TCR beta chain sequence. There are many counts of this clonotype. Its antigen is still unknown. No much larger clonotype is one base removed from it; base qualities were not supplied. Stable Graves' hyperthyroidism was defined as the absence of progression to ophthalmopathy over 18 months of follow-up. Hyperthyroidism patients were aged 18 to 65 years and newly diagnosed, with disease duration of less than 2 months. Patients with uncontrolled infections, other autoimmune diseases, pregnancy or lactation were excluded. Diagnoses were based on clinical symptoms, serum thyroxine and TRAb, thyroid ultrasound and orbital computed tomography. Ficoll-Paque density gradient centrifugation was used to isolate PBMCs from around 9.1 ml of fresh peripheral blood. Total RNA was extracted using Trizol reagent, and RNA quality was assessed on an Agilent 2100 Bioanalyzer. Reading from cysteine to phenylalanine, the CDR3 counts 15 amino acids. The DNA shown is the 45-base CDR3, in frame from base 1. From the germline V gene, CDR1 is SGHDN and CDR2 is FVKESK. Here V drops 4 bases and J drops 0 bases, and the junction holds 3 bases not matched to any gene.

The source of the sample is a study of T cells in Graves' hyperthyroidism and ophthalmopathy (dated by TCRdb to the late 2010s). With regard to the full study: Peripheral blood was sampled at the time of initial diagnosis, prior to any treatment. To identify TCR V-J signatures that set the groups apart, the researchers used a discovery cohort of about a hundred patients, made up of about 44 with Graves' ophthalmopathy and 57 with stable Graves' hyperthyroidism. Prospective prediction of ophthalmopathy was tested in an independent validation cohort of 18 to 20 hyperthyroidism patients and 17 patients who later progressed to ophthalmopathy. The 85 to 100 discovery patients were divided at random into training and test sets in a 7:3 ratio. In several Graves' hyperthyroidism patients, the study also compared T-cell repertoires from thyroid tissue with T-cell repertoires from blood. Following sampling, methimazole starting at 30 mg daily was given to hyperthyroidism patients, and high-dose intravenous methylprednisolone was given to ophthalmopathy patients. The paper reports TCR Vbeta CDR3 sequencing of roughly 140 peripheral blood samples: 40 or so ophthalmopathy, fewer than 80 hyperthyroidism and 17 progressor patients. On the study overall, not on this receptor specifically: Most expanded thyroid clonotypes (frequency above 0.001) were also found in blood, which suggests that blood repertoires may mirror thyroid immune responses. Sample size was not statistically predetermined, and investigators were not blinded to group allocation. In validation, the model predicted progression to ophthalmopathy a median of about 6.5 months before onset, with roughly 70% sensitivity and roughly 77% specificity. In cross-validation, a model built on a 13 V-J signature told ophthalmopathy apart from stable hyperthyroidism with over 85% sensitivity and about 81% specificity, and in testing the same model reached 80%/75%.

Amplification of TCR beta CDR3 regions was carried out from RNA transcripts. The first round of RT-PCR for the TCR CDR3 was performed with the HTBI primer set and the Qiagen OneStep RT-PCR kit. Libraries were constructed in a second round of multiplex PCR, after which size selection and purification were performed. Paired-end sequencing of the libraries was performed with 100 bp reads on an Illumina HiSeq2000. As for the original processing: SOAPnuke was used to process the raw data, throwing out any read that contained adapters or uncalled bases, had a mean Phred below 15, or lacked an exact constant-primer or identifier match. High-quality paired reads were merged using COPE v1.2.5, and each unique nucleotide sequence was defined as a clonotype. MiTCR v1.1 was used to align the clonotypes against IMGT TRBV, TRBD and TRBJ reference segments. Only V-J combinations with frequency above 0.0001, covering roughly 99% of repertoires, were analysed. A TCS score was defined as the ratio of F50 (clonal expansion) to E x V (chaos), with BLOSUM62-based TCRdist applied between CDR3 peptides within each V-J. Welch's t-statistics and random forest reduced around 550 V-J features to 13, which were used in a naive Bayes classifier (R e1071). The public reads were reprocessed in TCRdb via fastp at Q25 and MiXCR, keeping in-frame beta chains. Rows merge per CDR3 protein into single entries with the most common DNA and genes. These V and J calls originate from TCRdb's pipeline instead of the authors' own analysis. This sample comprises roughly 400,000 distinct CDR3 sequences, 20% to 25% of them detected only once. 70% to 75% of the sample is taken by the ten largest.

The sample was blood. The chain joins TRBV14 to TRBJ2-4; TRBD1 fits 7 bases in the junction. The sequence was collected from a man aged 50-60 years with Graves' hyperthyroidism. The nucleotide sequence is TGTGCCAGCAGCCGGGACAGCCTAGCCAAAAACATTCAGTACTTC. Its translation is CASSRDSLAKNIQYF.